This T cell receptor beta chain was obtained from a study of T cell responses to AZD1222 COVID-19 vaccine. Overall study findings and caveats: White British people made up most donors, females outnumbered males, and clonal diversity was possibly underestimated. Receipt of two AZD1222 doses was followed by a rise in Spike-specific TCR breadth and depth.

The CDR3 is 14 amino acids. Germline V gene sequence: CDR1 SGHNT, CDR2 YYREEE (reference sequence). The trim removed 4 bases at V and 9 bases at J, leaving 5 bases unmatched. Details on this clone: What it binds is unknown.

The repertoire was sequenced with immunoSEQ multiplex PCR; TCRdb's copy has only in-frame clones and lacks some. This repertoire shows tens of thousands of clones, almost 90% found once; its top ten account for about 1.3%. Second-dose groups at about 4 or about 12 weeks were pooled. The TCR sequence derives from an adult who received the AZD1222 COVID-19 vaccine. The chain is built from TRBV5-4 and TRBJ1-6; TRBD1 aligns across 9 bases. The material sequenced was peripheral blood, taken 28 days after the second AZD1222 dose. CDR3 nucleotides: TGTGCCAGCAGCGGACAGGGGTCCCCTTCACCCCTCCACTTT. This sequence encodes CASSGQGSPSPLHF.